This TCR beta chain comes out of a study of cytomegalovirus exposure and HLA in healthy donors. The PCR made use of 60 Vbeta and 13 Jbeta primers. The data were produced by immunoSEQ multiplex PCR, yet TCRdb's version contains in-frame clones alone and is incomplete. The sample includes about 120,000 clones, roughly 80% of them seen just once. The CDR3 is 13 residues long. Germline V gene sequence: CDR1 MNHNS, CDR2 SASEGT. V shed 4 bases, J shed 5 bases, and the junction held 4 bases outside the gene matches. The sequence was collected from a female donor in good health and CMV-seronegative. The sample consisted of PBMCs. V usage is TRBV6-1 and J usage is TRBJ2-5, with 7 bases identical to TRBD2. The CDR3 DNA reads as TGTGCCAGCAGTGCCCAGGGAGGGGAGACCCAGTACTTC. This encodes CASSAQGGETQYF.